This T cell receptor beta chain was identified in a study of glioma-infiltrating T cells after dendritic cell vaccination. About the research overall: Patients had newly diagnosed or recurrent glioblastoma and received dendritic cell vaccines.

Only in-frame clones appear in the TCRdb table, and some are missing; sequencing was by immunoSEQ multiplex PCR. The table has more than 20,000 clones, 79% seen once. This CDR3 is 12 amino acids long. V shed 8 bases and J shed 6 bases, with 14 bases lying between them. CDR1 and CDR2 from the germline V gene are SNHLY and FYNNEI. None of the glioblastoma patients had an isocitrate dehydrogenase mutation. The sequence was collected from a human donor with glioblastoma. The source material was blood, sampled before dendritic cell vaccination. The chain couples TRBV2 to TRBJ2-7; TRBD2 is a possible D gene (5 bases). Written as DNA, the CDR3 is TGTGCCAGCCTCAAAACTAGTGGCGAGCAGTACTTC. This translates into CASLKTSGEQYF.